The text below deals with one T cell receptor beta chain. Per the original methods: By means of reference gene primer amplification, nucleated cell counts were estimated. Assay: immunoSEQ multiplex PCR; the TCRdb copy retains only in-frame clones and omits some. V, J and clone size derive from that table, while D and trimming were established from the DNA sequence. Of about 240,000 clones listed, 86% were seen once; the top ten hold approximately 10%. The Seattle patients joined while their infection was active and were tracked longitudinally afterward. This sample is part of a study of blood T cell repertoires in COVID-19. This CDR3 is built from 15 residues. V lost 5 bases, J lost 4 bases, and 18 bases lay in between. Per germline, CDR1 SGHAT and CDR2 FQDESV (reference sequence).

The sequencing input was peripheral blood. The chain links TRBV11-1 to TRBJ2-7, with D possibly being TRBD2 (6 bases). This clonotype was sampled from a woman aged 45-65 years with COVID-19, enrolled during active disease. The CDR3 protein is CASSPLGGVQYEQYF. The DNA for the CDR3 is TGTGCCAGCAGCCCTCTGGGAGGAGTCCAGTACGAGCAGTACTTC.